These 11 T cell receptor beta chains were all obtained from the same sample, sequenced in a study of TIL therapy for anti-PD-1-resistant metastatic lung cancer. Time point in this sample: pre-treatment sample, taken before nivolumab and TIL therapy. Sequencing used immunoSEQ v3. The repertoire was sequenced with immunoSEQ multiplex PCR; TCRdb's copy has only in-frame clones and lacks some. This table holds tens of thousands of clones, about 70% found once. Sequencing was performed on blood, taken at baseline. The receptors shown here come from a woman aged 30-79 years with non-small cell lung cancer.

The chain joins TRBV9 to TRBJ2-7, with TRBD2 matching over 10 bases. Trimming took 4 bases from V and 0 from J; bases not matched to a gene: 16. This CDR3 has 19 amino acids. Germline lookup yields CDR1 SGDLS and CDR2 YYNGEE. Here the CDR3 reads CASSPRSGRFDVSSYEQYF. The CDR3, as DNA: TGTGCCAGCAGCCCCCGTAGCGGGAGGTTCGATGTGAGCTCCTACGAGCAGTACTTC.

The chain combines TRBV30 with TRBJ2-1; 7 bases agree with TRBD2. This CDR3 is 14 amino acids long. CDR1 and CDR2 (germline): GTSNPN, SVGIG (reference sequence). V trimming: 0 bases; J trimming: 6 bases; junction bases outside the gene matches: 5. Here the CDR3 reads CAWSVWEGRNEQFF. The DNA for the CDR3 is TGTGCCTGGAGTGTGTGGGAGGGCCGCAATGAGCAGTTCTTC.

This sequence joins TRBV11-3 and TRBJ2-3; no clear D. There are 14 residues in the CDR3. Trimming took 5 bases from V and 0 from J, leaving 9 bases between them. Per the germline V gene, CDR1 is SGHNT and CDR2 is YENEEA. The CDR3 spells CASSLDGSTDTQYF. DNA of the CDR3: TGTGCCAGCAGCCTGGACGGCAGCACAGATACGCAGTATTTT. Drawing the rest from reference TRBV11-3 and TRBJ2-3, the complete variable domain is EAGVVQSPRYKIIEKKQPVAFWCNPISGHNTLYWYLQNLGQGPELLIRYENEEAVDDSQLPKDRFSAERLKGVDSTLKIQPAELGDSAVYLCASSLDGSTDTQYFGPGTRLTVL.

The rearrangement uses TRBV7-2 and TRBJ2-3; TRBD2 aligns across 13 bases. V dropped 5 bases and J dropped 3; count of bases not matched to a gene: 5. CDR3 length: 16 residues. Germline loops: CDR1 SGHTA, CDR2 FQGNSA. DNA for the CDR3: TGTGCCAGCAGCCTACTAGCGGGAGGGCCGACAGATACGCAGTATTTT. It translates to CASSLLAGGPTDTQYF. The full variable domain, in which reference TRBV7-2 and TRBJ2-3 provide the parts outside the CDR3, is GAGVSQSPSNKVTEKGKDVELRCDPISGHTALYWYRQSLGQGLEFLIYFQGNSAPDKSGLPSDRFSAERTGGSVSTLTIQRTQQEDSAVYLCASSLLAGGPTDTQYFGPGTRLTVL.

The chain couples TRBV11-2 to TRBJ2-5; TRBD2 matches at 11 bases. There are 15 residues in the CDR3. The germline V gene encodes CDR1 SGHAT and CDR2 FQNNGV. V lost 3 bases to trimming and J lost 5 bases; unmatched junction nucleotides: 5. CDR3 protein: CASSLRASGRETQYF. Written as DNA, the CDR3 is TGTGCCAGCAGCTTGAGGGCTAGCGGGAGGGAGACCCAGTACTTC.

The rearrangement links TRBV5-1 to TRBJ2-2; 10 bases line up with TRBD2. Germline V lookup: CDR1 SGHRS, CDR2 YFSETQ. This CDR3 has 18 amino acids. Trimming at V came to 0 bases and at J to 1 base, leaving 6 bases not matched to a gene. CDR3 loop: CASSLVPAGGGNTGELFF. Here the CDR3 DNA reads TGCGCCAGCAGCTTGGTTCCAGCGGGAGGGGGGAACACCGGGGAGCTGTTTTTT.

V and J are TRBV9 and TRBJ2-3; a possible D gene is TRBD1 (5 bases). Trimming removed 0 bases from V and 6 bases from J, with 14 bases in between. The CDR3 totals 15 residues. Germline lookup yields CDR1 SGDLS and CDR2 YYNGEE. This chain's CDR3 is CASSVGGHQADTQYF. The CDR3 DNA sequence: TGTGCCAGCAGCGTAGGTGGACACCAGGCGGATACGCAGTATTTT.

The chain uses TRBV6-5 and TRBJ1-5; D is unclear. The CDR3 has 13 amino acids. Trimming took off 0 bases at V and 9 bases at J, with 9 bases between the two ends. Germline V gene lookup returns CDR1 MNHEY and CDR2 SVGAGI. The CDR3 nucleotides read TGTGCCAGCAGTTACTCGAGACTTTCGCCCCAGCATTTT. It codes for CASSYSRLSPQHF.

The chain combines TRBV21-1 with TRBJ2-2; the table's D call, TRBD2, was not checked against the DNA. TRBV21-1 is noted as a pseudogene. This CDR3 comprises 24 residues. CDR3 in amino acids: CASSKVSRANPSGVGGLETGELFF. CDR3 nucleotide sequence: TGTGCCAGCAGCAAGGTTTCCAGGGCGAACCCGTCGGGAGTCGGAGGGCTGGAGACCGGGGAGCTGTTTTTT.

The chain carries TRBV29-1 and TRBJ1-5; 7 nucleotides line up with TRBD1. Germline CDR1 and CDR2: SQVTM and ANQGSEA. The CDR3 is 14 residues long. Losses at the gene ends were 4 bases for V and 0 bases for J; bases not matched to a gene: 3. The CDR3, as DNA: TGCAGCGTTGGAGGGGGCTCTAGCAATCAGCCCCAGCATTTT. Translating gives CSVGGGSSNQPQHF.

This chain uses TRBV29-1 with TRBJ2-3; D uncertain. The CDR3 totals 12 residues. Trimming removed 4 bases from V and 2 bases from J, with 7 bases in between. CDR1 and CDR2 from the germline V gene are SQVTM and ANQGSEA. As DNA, the CDR3 is TGCAGCGTTGGGGGATTCACAGATACGCAGTATTTT. It codes for CSVGGFTDTQYF.